Sequencing of this T cell receptor (beta chain) was carried out in a study of OX40 agonist ivuxolimab in advanced cancers. Study summary: At 0.01 to 10 mg/kg, ivuxolimab was administered intravenously to patients every 2 weeks. Findings of the study overall: On average, CD8+ T cells showed a greater number of expanded clones than CD4+.

The V gene lost 8 bases and the J gene lost 2 bases, with 10 bases spanning the gap. This CDR3 is 13 amino acids long. CDR1 and CDR2 from the germline V gene are MNHNS and SASEGT. Data came from immunoSEQ multiplex PCR; TCRdb stores just in-frame clones and leaves some out. The sample records approximately 54,000 clones, approximately 90% being singletons. Comment on this clone: Its specificity is unknown.

V usage is TRBV6-1 and J usage is TRBJ1-5, with D unresolved. The receptor was derived from an adult with an advanced solid tumor such as melanoma, head and neck, liver or kidney cancer. The sample was CD4+ or CD8+ T cells sorted from blood, taken in a trial of the OX40 agonist ivuxolimab. DNA for the CDR3: TGTGCCAGCCTCCGCAGCGGCAATCAGCCCCAGCATTTT. Its protein is CASLRSGNQPQHF.